This T cell receptor (beta chain) was documented in a study of T-cell reconstitution after alpha-beta-depleted transplantation in children. Findings and limits, study-wide: The origin of alpha-beta T cells about two months after transplant was reportedly several hundred expanded graft clones. The authors attributed T-cell counts and diversity one year after transplant mostly to newly produced T cells. TCRbeta diversity was high at day 60 in some patients (a result of surviving recipient T cells and thymic progenitors).

The CDR3 has 12 amino acids. V was pared by 4 bases and J by 8 bases, with 5 bases of the junction left unmatched. CDR1 and CDR2 from the germline V gene are SGHKS and YYEKEE (reference sequence). Points on this clonotype: The antigen remains undetermined.

Unique molecular identifiers were used to barcode this TCRbeta library. TCRdb called the PCR reads again in MiXCR, with one record for every CDR3 protein. The repertoire includes some 350,000 distinct CDR3 sequences, around 16% of them detected once, and just over 40% sits in the top ten. The V and J genes are TRBV5-5 and TRBJ1-1; 7 bases agree with TRBD1. This specimen consisted of PBMCs, mostly from graft donor cells, obtained 360 days after TCRalphabeta/CD19-depleted stem cell transplant. The TCR comes from a male patient aged 2-15 years who had a stem cell transplant for acute lymphoblastic leukemia, so the T cells may come from the graft donor. DNA for the CDR3: TGTGCCAGCAGCCCCAGACAGGGAGAAGCTTTCTTT. The encoded protein is CASSPRQGEAFF.